This T cell receptor beta chain was sequenced for a study of blood T cell repertoires in COVID-19. Authors' analysis steps: The authors estimated nucleated cell counts from reference gene primer amplification. Only in-frame clones appear in the TCRdb table, and some are missing; sequencing was by immunoSEQ multiplex PCR. V and J calls and clone size are given by that table; D and trimming were obtained from the DNA. The table has under 500,000 clones, roughly 90% seen once. The CDR3 spans 15 residues. Germline loops: CDR1 SNHLY, CDR2 FYNNEI. With 3 bases clipped from V and 6 bases from J, the junction kept 6 bases outside the gene matches.

Sequenced: peripheral blood. This chain connects TRBV2 to TRBJ2-1; 9 bases align to TRBD2. The receptor's source is a woman in her 30s with acute or convalescent COVID-19. The DNA of the CDR3 is TGTGCCAGCAGTGATGTGAGCGGGGGGTCCAATGAGCAGTTCTTC. It encodes CASSDVSGGSNEQFF.